This TCR beta chain was identified during a study of shared clonotypes between healthy human individuals. Comments on this clone: The antigen remains undetermined.

Study-level points and caveats: Clonotypes shared by all four sorted-subset donors had higher generation probabilities than non-shared clonotypes. Sampling used blood alone; tissue repertoires probably differ.

Trimming removed 0 bases from V and 0 bases from J, with 9 bases in between. The CDR3 spans 16 residues. CDR1 and CDR2 (germline): SGHVS, FQNEAQ. Profiled with immunoSEQ multiplex PCR; TCRdb holds only in-frame clones, not every one. The table lists 1.6 million or so clones, roughly 96% of them singletons. This chain joins TRBV7-8 and TRBJ2-1; perhaps D is TRBD1 or TRBD2 (5 bases each). Input material: naive CD4+ T cells sorted from blood. The sample's subset: CD45RA+ positively selected. This receptor was taken from a man aged 25 to 45 in good health. Here the CDR3 reads CASSLAGTSSYNEQFF. CDR3 DNA: TGTGCCAGCAGCTTAGCGGGGACCAGCTCCTACAATGAGCAGTTCTTC. Full variable domain (rest looked up from reference TRBV7-8 and TRBJ2-1): GAGVSQSPRYKVAKRGQDVALRCDPISGHVSLFWYQQALGQGPEFLTYFQNEAQLDKSGLPSDRFFAERPEGSVSTLKIQRTQQEDSAVYLCASSLAGTSSYNEQFFGPGTRLTVL.